One sample yielded the 5 T cell receptor beta chains listed below, sequenced in a study of early T cells in non-severe SARS-CoV-2 infection (dated by TCRdb to 2020 to 2023). Receptor amplification or capture employed 5' RACE. Sequencing took place on a NextSeq 500. TCRdb reran the public reads through fastp at Q25 and MiXCR, keeping productive beta chains. Rows matching on CDR3 protein sequence are summarized as one entry with the most common DNA and genes. This sample lists over 25,000 distinct CDR3 sequences; around 7% were detected once. The ten largest clones capture about 4% of the sample. The sample consisted of whole blood. The receptors were gathered from an adult who was a healthcare worker with PCR-confirmed SARS-CoV-2 infection or an uninfected control (not recorded which).

This clonotype appeared a few times. V and J are TRBV7-6 and TRBJ2-7, with D possibly matching TRBD2 (6 bases). V shed 4 bases and J shed 0 bases, with 13 bases lying between them. Germline CDR1 SGHVS, CDR2 FNYEAQ. The CDR3 is 15 amino acids. The chain's CDR3 is CASSSPGDISYEQYF. DNA for the CDR3: TGTGCCAGCAGCTCACCGGGAGATATCTCCTACGAGCAGTACTTC.

The chain combines TRBV28 with TRBJ2-7, with 8 bases that match TRBD1. There are 14 residues in the CDR3. CDR1 and CDR2 (germline): MDHEN, SYDVKM. The J segment lost 6 bases and the V segment lost 3 bases, leaving 7 bases of the junction unmatched. CDR3 protein: CASSFSDRGFEQYF. The DNA of the CDR3 is TGTGCCAGCAGTTTTTCCGACAGGGGTTTCGAGCAGTACTTC.

Concerning this clonotype itself: Germline is not matched at one junction end, which may reflect a read error. The chain recombines TRBV11-1 with TRBJ2-5; D remains unclear. The germline gives CDR1 SGHAT, CDR2 FQDESV (reference sequence). CDR3 size: 12 residues. DNA of the CDR3: TGTGCCAACAGCCTCGTAGGAGAGACCCAGTACTTC. Translation: CANSLVGETQYF. Full variable domain (missing parts from reference TRBV11-1 and TRBJ2-5): EAEVAQSPRYKITEKSQAVAFWCDPISGHATLYWYRQILGQGPELLVQFQDESVVDDSQLPKDRFSAERLKGVDSTLKIQPAELGDSAMYLCANSLVGETQYFGPGTRLLVL.

This rearrangement joins TRBV12-3 or TRBV12-4 to TRBJ1-5, with TRBD1 identical over 9 bases. J lost 7 bases, V lost 5 bases, and 6 bases had no gene match. CDR3 size: 14 residues. As DNA, the CDR3 is TGTGCCAGCAGTCACAGGGGGCAAGGGCAGCCCCAGCATTTT. It specifies CASSHRGQGQPQHF.

In its sample, this clonotype was seen many times. This chain links TRBV6-5 with TRBJ2-5; D may be TRBD2 (5 bases). CDR3 size: 13 residues. In germline, CDR1 is MNHEY, CDR2 SVGAGI. V dropped 2 bases and J dropped 3 bases, with 7 bases sitting between them. CDR3 in DNA: TGTGCCAGCAGTTACGGGGAGAAAGAGACCCAGTACTTC. Its translation: CASSYGEKETQYF.